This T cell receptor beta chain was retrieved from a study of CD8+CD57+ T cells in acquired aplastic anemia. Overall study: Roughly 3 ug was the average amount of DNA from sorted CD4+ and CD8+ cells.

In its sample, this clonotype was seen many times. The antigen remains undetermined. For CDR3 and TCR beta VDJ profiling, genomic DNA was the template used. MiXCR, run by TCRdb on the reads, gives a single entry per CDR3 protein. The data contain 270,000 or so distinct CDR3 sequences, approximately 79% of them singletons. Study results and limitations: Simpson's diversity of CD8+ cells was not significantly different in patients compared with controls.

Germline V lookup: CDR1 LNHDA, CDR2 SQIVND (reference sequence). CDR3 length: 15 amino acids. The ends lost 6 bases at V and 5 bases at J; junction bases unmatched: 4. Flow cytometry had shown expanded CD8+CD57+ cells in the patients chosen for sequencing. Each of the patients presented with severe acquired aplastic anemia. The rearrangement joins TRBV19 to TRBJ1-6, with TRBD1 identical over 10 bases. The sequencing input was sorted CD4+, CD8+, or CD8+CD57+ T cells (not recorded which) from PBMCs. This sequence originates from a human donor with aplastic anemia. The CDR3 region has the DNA TGTGCCAGTAGCTTTGGGACAGGGGATAATTCACCCCTCCACTTT. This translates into CASSFGTGDNSPLHF.